The next 17 T cell receptor beta chains were all read from a single sample in a study of PD-L1 blockade in urothelial cancer. Generated by immunoSEQ multiplex PCR, the TCRdb table keeps only in-frame clones and is missing some. The sample has about 45,000 clones, roughly 78% seen once. As for time point: peripheral blood 6 weeks after treatment start. Source: PBMCs, taken around atezolizumab (anti-PD-L1) treatment. The receptors originated from a man aged 55 to 70 with urothelial cancer.

The sample holds one count of this clone. This chain links TRBV2 with TRBJ2-7, with D unclear. Trimming left V 0 bases short and J 5 bases short, with 11 bases between. The CDR3 contains 14 residues. Germline V CDR1 and CDR2: SNHLY, FYNNEI. The CDR3, as DNA: TGTGCCAGCAGTGAAGCGCGAGGCTTACACGAGCAGTACTTC. Its protein is CASSEARGLHEQYF.

The rearrangement links TRBV5-6 to TRBJ2-7; TRBD2 agrees at 8 bases. This CDR3 contains 16 residues. Germline CDR1 and CDR2: SGHDT and YYEEEE. The J segment lost 2 bases and the V segment lost 3 bases, leaving 10 bases of the junction unmatched. CDR3 sequence (DNA): TGTGCCAGCAGCTCGTTTCGGACTAGCAGTACCTACGAGCAGTACTTC. Protein sequence: CASSSFRTSSTYEQYF.

This chain connects TRBV27 to TRBJ2-7; 9 nucleotides match TRBD1. The CDR3 has 15 residues. The V gene end was trimmed by 6 bases and the J gene end by 6 bases; junction bases not matched to a gene: 12. Germline CDR1 MNHEY, CDR2 SMNVEV (reference sequence). Here the CDR3 DNA reads TGTGCCAGCAGGGATTTGGGACAGGGTAGACGCGAGCAGTACTTC. Translating it yields CASRDLGQGRREQYF.

The chain joins TRBV7-2 to TRBJ2-1; 9 nucleotides match TRBD2. Unmatched junction bases numbered 4, after V lost 1 base and J lost 15 bases. Germline V CDR1 and CDR2: SGHTA, FQGNSA. This CDR3 is built from 12 residues. CDR3 nucleotides: TGTGCCAGCAGCTTAGACAGCGGGGGGTCGTTCTTC. Translating it yields CASSLDSGGSFF.

V gene TRBV19 combines with J gene TRBJ1-1; D possibly corresponds to TRBD1 (6 bases). Trimming shortened V by 6 bases and J by 5 bases, and 25 bases separated the two germline ends. Germline CDR1 reads LNHDA; CDR2 reads SQIVND (reference sequence). The CDR3 contains 17 residues. The CDR3 DNA reads as TGTGCCAGTAGCGCGAGGCGGGGGCGCGGGGGAAAAACTGAAGCTTTCTTT. Translated, it gives CASSARRGRGGKTEAFF.

The V and J genes are TRBV27 and TRBJ2-7; 11 nucleotides agree with TRBD1. The ends lost 6 bases at V and 6 bases at J; junction bases unmatched: 10. The CDR3 covers 15 residues. Germline V gene data show CDR1 as MNHEY and CDR2 as SMNVEV (reference sequence). CDR3 loop: CASRPGTGGFREQYF. The CDR3, as DNA: TGTGCCAGCAGGCCCGGGACAGGGGGATTTCGCGAGCAGTACTTC.

V and J are TRBV7-2 and TRBJ1-4; 7 nucleotides line up with TRBD1. V gave up 5 bases and J gave up 9 bases; unmatched junction bases: 12. Germline values: CDR1 SGHTA, CDR2 FQGNSA. This CDR3 region has 15 residues. The CDR3 protein is CASSAETGFLKKLFF. The CDR3 nucleotides are TGTGCCAGCAGCGCTGAGACAGGGTTTTTGAAAAAACTGTTTTTT. The full variable domain, completed using reference TRBV7-2 and TRBJ1-4, is GAGVSQSPSNKVTEKGKDVELRCDPISGHTALYWYRQSLGQGLEFLIYFQGNSAPDKSGLPSDRFSAERTGGSVSTLTIQRTQQEDSAVYLCASSAETGFLKKLFFGSGTQLSVL.

The chain links TRBV30 to TRBJ2-5, with 8 bases matching TRBD2. The CDR3 covers 15 residues. The ends lost 5 bases at V and 7 bases at J; junction bases unmatched: 15. Germline lookup yields CDR1 GTSNPN and CDR2 SVGIG (reference sequence). The CDR3 protein is CAWLVGTSGSRTQYF. The CDR3 DNA is TGTGCCTGGTTAGTCGGAACTAGCGGTTCCCGGACCCAGTACTTC.

CDR3 DNA sequence: TGTGCCAGCTCACCGGCTAGCGGGGCGCCCTCTGGGGCCAACGTCCTGACTTTC. Encoded protein: CASSPASGAPSGANVLTF. The chain couples TRBV18 to TRBJ2-6; 9 nucleotides align to TRBD2. Germline assignment: CDR1 KGHSH and CDR2 LQKENI. The junction had 6 bases not matched to a gene; V was cut back by 3 bases and J by 0 bases. The CDR3 has 18 amino acids.

This chain's CDR3 is CASSSKNRVPGELFF. CDR3 nucleotide sequence: TGTGCCAGCAGTTCCAAGAATCGCGTTCCCGGGGAGCTGTTTTTT. The V call is TRBV27, the J call TRBJ2-2; D call uncertain. The CDR3 totals 15 residues. Per germline, CDR1 MNHEY and CDR2 SMNVEV (reference sequence). V lost 4 bases and J lost 6, with 15 bases in between.

V and J are TRBV6-5 and TRBJ1-3; TRBD1 matches at 7 bases. Germline V gene sequence: CDR1 MNHEY, CDR2 SVGAGI. J lost 6 bases, V lost 6 bases, and 11 bases had no gene match. The length of the CDR3 is 15 residues. CDR3 protein: CASSIGGTVKNTIYF. For the CDR3, the DNA is TGTGCCAGCAGCATCGGCGGGACAGTCAAAAACACCATATATTTT.

The rearrangement joins TRBV5-4 to TRBJ1-4; TRBD1 is a possible D gene (6 bases). CDR1 is SGHNT and CDR2 is YYREEE in the germline V gene (reference sequence). With 4 bases removed from V and 8 bases from J, the gap between germline ends came to 15 bases. The CDR3 sequence is 14 residues long. The CDR3 nucleotides read TGTGCCAGCAGCCTCGAGCGAGGACAGGAAAAACTGTTTTTT. It codes for CASSLERGQEKLFF.

The chain uses TRBV6-5 and TRBJ1-4, with D uncertain. V dropped 9 bases and J dropped 4 bases, with 12 bases sitting between them. Looked up from germline, CDR1 is MNHEY and CDR2 is SVGAGI. The CDR3 spans 13 residues. CDR3 in DNA: TGTGCCAGTAAGAGGGCACGTAATGAAAAACTGTTTTTT. Translating it yields CASKRARNEKLFF.

The chain links TRBV19 to TRBJ2-5; 9 nucleotides agree with TRBD1. The CDR3 extends over 13 amino acids. V shed 6 bases and J 4 bases; nucleotides not matched to a gene: 3. In germline, CDR1 is LNHDA, CDR2 SQIVND (reference sequence). The CDR3 region is CASRQGAGETQYF. The CDR3 DNA follows: TGTGCCAGTAGACAGGGGGCGGGAGAGACCCAGTACTTC.

In its sample, this clone was seen a few times. The junction differs from germline at one of its ends, possibly a read error. The genes are TRBV7-7 and TRBJ1-2; 10 positions agree with TRBD1. The germline CDR1 and CDR2 sequences are SSHAT and FNYEAQ (reference sequence). The CDR3 loop spans 17 amino acids. CDR3 in amino acids: CASSLVTGQGSNYGYTF. The CDR3 DNA follows: TGTGCTAGCAGCTTAGTAACGGGACAGGGGTCTAACTATGGCTACACCTTC.

This chain joins TRBV5-1 and TRBJ1-1; TRBD1 might be the D (5 bases). The V gene lost 5 bases and the J gene lost 1 base, with 12 bases spanning the gap. Germline lookup yields CDR1 SGHRS and CDR2 YFSETQ. The CDR3 totals 14 residues. The DNA for the CDR3 is TGCGCCAGCAGAGAAGGCAGGGCGAACACTGAAGCTTTCTTT. The encoded protein is CASREGRANTEAFF.

The CDR3: CASSLGGRETQYF. CDR3 DNA sequence: TGTGCCAGCAGTTTGGGGGGGCGGGAGACCCAGTACTTC. V is TRBV6-5 and J is TRBJ2-5, with D possibly matching TRBD2 (7 bases). Between the trimmed V and J ends, which lost 4 bases and 5 bases, there was a span of 11 bases. Germline V gene data show CDR1 as MNHEY and CDR2 as SVGAGI. The length of the CDR3 is 13 residues.